Sequencing of this T cell receptor (beta chain) was carried out in a study of PD-L1 blockade in urothelial cancer. Data came from immunoSEQ multiplex PCR; TCRdb stores just in-frame clones and leaves some out. The sample contains some 77,000 clones, about nine tenths of which appear only once. V lost 5 bases and J lost 7, with 12 bases in between. This CDR3 has 13 amino acids. Per the germline V gene, CDR1 is SEHNR and CDR2 is FQNEAQ (reference sequence). This receptor was obtained from a woman between 65 and 79 years old with urothelial cancer. The source was PBMCs, collected around atezolizumab (anti-PD-L1) treatment. This chain connects TRBV7-9 to TRBJ1-5; D is unclear. The CDR3 DNA reads TGTGCCAGCAGCGCCAGTGCAGGACAGCCCCAGCATTTT. This gives the protein CASSASAGQPQHF.